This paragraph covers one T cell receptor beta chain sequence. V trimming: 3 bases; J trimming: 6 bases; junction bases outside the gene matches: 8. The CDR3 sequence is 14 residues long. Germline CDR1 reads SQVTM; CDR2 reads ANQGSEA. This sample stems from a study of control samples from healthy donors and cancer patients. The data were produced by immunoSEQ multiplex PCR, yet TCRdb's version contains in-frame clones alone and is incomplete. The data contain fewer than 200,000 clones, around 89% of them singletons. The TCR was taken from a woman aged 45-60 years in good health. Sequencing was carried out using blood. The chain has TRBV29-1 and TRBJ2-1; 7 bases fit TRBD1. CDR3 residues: CSVEQRQGRNEQFF. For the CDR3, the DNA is TGCAGCGTTGAGCAGAGACAGGGTCGCAATGAGCAGTTCTTC.